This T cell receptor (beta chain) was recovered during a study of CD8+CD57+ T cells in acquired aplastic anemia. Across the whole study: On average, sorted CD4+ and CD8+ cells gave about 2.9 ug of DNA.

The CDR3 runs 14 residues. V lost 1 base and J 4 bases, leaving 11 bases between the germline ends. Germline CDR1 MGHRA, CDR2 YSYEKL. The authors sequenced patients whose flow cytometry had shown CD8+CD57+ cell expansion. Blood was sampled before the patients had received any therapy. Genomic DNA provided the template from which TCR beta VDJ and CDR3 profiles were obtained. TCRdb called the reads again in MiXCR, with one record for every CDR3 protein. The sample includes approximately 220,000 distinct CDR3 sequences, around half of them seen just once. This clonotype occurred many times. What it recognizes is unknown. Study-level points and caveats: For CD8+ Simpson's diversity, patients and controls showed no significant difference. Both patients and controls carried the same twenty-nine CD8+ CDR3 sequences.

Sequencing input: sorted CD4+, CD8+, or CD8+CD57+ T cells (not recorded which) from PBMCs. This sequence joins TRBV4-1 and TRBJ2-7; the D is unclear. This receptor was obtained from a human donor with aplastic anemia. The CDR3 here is CASSQGRIGYEQYF. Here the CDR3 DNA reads TGCGCCAGCAGCCAAGGACGTATCGGGTACGAGCAGTACTTC.